The clone carrying this TCR beta chain was recorded at least ten times. Its target is not known. The length of the CDR3 is 16 residues. From germline, CDR1 is SGHRS and CDR2 YFSETQ. The trim removed 4 bases at V and 6 bases at J, leaving 5 bases unmatched. The data were taken from a study of response to subunit inactivated influenza vaccine. General study findings and limits: Every seasonal influenza vaccination brings in few new T cells, the authors suggested.

TCRdb reanalysed the RT-PCR reads using MiXCR and keeps one entry per CDR3 protein. The sample yields about 520,000 distinct CDR3 sequences, less than 7.5% seen once. This sample comprised PBMCs from blood, obtained 23 to 25 months after vaccination. The chain uses TRBV5-1 and TRBJ2-3, with TRBD2 identical over 16 bases. This receptor was identified in a man in his fifties or sixties who received an inactivated influenza vaccine. The CDR3 DNA reads as TGCGCCAGCAGCCCGGGACTAGCGGGGGGGCTGGATACGCAGTATTTT. Its protein product is CASSPGLAGGLDTQYF.